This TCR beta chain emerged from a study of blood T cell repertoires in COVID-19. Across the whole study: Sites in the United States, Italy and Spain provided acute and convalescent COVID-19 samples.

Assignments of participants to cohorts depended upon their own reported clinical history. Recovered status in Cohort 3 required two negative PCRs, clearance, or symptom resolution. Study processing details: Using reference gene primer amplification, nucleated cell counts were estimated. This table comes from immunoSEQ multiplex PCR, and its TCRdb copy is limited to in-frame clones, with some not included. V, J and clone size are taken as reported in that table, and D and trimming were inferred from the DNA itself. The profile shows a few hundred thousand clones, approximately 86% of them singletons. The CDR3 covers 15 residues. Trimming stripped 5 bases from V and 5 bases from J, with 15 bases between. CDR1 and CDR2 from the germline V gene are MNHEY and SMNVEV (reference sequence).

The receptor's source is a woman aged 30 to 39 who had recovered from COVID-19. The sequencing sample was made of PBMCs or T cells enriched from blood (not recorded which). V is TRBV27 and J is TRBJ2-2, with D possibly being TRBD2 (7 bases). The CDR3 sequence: CASSRGGASTGELFF. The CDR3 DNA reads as TGTGCCAGCAGTCGTGGGGGGGCCTCGACCGGGGAGCTGTTTTTT.